These 6 T cell receptor beta chains were sequenced from one sample in a study of shared clonotypes between healthy human individuals. Profiled with immunoSEQ multiplex PCR; TCRdb holds only in-frame clones, not every one. The sample lists some 2.1 million clones, roughly 94% occurring once. The sequencing input was naive CD4+ T cells sorted from blood. This sample's subset: CD45RA+ positively selected. These receptors all stem from a man between 18 and 35 years old in good health.

The chain uses TRBV19 and TRBJ1-2, with 7 bases aligning to TRBD1. Per the germline V gene, CDR1 is LNHDA and CDR2 is SQIVND (reference sequence). J gave up 3 bases and V 2 bases, and 6 bases lay outside the gene matches. The CDR3 contains 15 residues. The CDR3 DNA sequence: TGTGCCAGTAGTATACGAGGGGGCGCGGACTATGGCTACACCTTC. This sequence encodes CASSIRGGADYGYTF.

In its sample, this clone was seen once. The rearrangement links TRBV5-1 to TRBJ1-5; D uncertain. The CDR3 covers 14 residues. CDR1 and CDR2 from the germline V gene are SGHRS and YFSETQ. The V and J ends lost 4 bases and 5 bases respectively, with 13 bases between them. The CDR3 is CASSPGSGDQPQHF. As DNA, the CDR3 is TGCGCCAGCAGCCCCGGCAGCGGTGATCAGCCCCAGCATTTT.

This chain connects TRBV7-6 to TRBJ1-1; D is unresolved. CDR1 is SGHVS, CDR2 FNYEAQ, per germline. The CDR3 spans 13 residues. V lost 4 bases and J lost 3, with 9 bases in between. The CDR3 here is CASSSTEYTEAFF. The CDR3 region has the DNA TGTGCCAGCAGCTCCACCGAATACACTGAAGCTTTCTTT.

The J gene is TRBJ2-7, the V gene TRBV6-4; a possible D gene is TRBD1 (6 bases). Trimming stripped 6 bases from V and 5 bases from J, with 11 bases between. CDR1 and CDR2 from the germline V gene are MRHNA and SNTAGT. This CDR3 spans 12 amino acids. The CDR3 is CASRVRGNEQYF. In DNA form, the CDR3 reads TGTGCCAGCAGAGTCAGGGGCAACGAGCAGTACTTC.

V usage is TRBV27 and J usage is TRBJ2-7; D may correspond to TRBD1 or TRBD2 (5 bases each). The CDR3 is 14 residues long. Deletions cut 6 bases from V and 2 bases from J, with 14 bases between. Per the germline V gene, CDR1 is MNHEY and CDR2 is SMNVEV (reference sequence). CDR3 nucleotides: TGTGCCAGCAGCCGCGAGAGGGACGCCTACGAGCAGTACTTC. This codes for CASSRERDAYEQYF.

The chain recombines TRBV5-6 with TRBJ2-1; 14 bases are a match to TRBD2. The germline V gene encodes CDR1 SGHDT and CDR2 YYEEEE. Trimming took 4 bases from V and 2 from J; bases not matched to a gene: 8. CDR3 size: 18 residues. The CDR3, as DNA: TGTGCCAGCAGCATTCCGGGACTAGCGGGAGATACCTACAATGAGCAGTTCTTC. Translation: CASSIPGLAGDTYNEQFF.